This entry lists 18 T cell receptor beta chains sequenced from one sample in a study of blood T cell repertoires in COVID-19. Here immunoSEQ multiplex PCR was the method, and the copy in TCRdb shows in-frame clones only, minus some. The sample holds some 130,000 clones, about 72% seen once. Specimen: peripheral blood. Source of these receptors: a man between 60 and 75 years old who had recovered from COVID-19.

This clone was counted a few times. The chain has TRBV10-3 and TRBJ1-2; TRBD1 agrees at 8 bases. Germline assignment: CDR1 ENHRY and CDR2 SYGVKD. V gave up 3 bases and J gave up 8 bases; unmatched junction bases: 2. The length of the CDR3 is 12 residues. In nucleotides, the CDR3 is TGTGCCATCAGTGATTACAGGGGGGGCTACACCTTC. It yields the protein CAISDYRGGYTF.

The rearrangement uses TRBV6-5 and TRBJ1-1; 8 positions agree with TRBD1. The CDR3 runs 15 residues. V gave up 5 bases and J gave up 5 bases; unmatched junction bases: 10. The germline V gene has CDR1 MNHEY and CDR2 SVGAGI. CDR3 nucleotides: TGTGCCAGCAGTCCTTTGACAGGGGTAGGAACTGAAGCTTTCTTT. Translating gives CASSPLTGVGTEAFF.

This chain uses TRBV19 with TRBJ2-3; D is unclear. V shed 5 bases and J shed 4 bases, with 10 bases lying between them. From germline, CDR1 is LNHDA and CDR2 SQIVND (reference sequence). The length of the CDR3 is 13 residues. The DNA of the CDR3 is TGTGCCAGTAGTTCGGGTTTACCAGATACGCAGTATTTT. Translation gives CASSSGLPDTQYF.

There are a few counts of this clone. V gene TRBV9 combines with J gene TRBJ2-2; D unresolved. The CDR3 loop spans 12 amino acids. Germline CDR1 is SGDLS and CDR2 is YYNGEE. V lost 4 bases, J lost 5 bases, and 6 bases lay in between. Here the CDR3 DNA reads TGTGCCAGCAGCCCGAGAACCGGGGAGCTGTTTTTT. Amino acids: CASSPRTGELFF.

The V gene is TRBV15, the J gene TRBJ1-3; D gene unclear. Germline V gives CDR1 LNHNV, CDR2 YYDKDF (reference sequence). This CDR3 spans 15 amino acids. The V end lost 0 bases, the J end lost 0 bases, and 6 bases lay between the germline ends. The CDR3 nucleotides read TGTGCCACCAGCAGAGATCTTAGCTCTGGAAACACCATATATTTT. This translates into CATSRDLSSGNTIYF. Drawing the rest from reference TRBV15 and TRBJ1-3, the complete variable domain is DAMVIQNPRYQVTQFGKPVTLSCSQTLNHNVMYWYQQKSSQAPKLLFHYYDKDFNNEADTPDNFQSRRPNTSFCFLDIRSPGLGDTAMYLCATSRDLSSGNTIYFGEGSWLTVV.

This clone has just a few counts. V and J are TRBV6-2 or TRBV6-3 and TRBJ1-4; 7 bases line up with TRBD1. The V and J ends lost 4 bases and 4 bases, in that order; junction bases with no gene match: 6. The V gene's germline CDR1 is MNHEY and CDR2 SVGEGT. This CDR3 has 15 residues. The DNA for the CDR3 is TGTGCCAGCAGTTCCCAGGGACAGCTTAATGAAAAACTGTTTTTT. It translates to CASSSQGQLNEKLFF.

J is TRBJ1-1 and V is TRBV24-1; D perhaps matches TRBD1 (5 bases). CDR1 is KGHDR, CDR2 SFDVKD, per germline. V dropped 9 bases and J dropped 5 bases, with 15 bases sitting between them. The CDR3 spans 13 residues. CDR3 residues: CATSRGAGTEAFF. The CDR3 DNA reads as TGTGCCACCTCGAGGGGAGCGGGTACTGAAGCTTTCTTT.

The chain is built from TRBV19 and TRBJ2-7; 8 bases agree with TRBD1. Trimming at V came to 7 bases and at J to 6 bases, leaving 17 bases not matched to a gene. Germline CDR1 is LNHDA and CDR2 is SQIVND (reference sequence). The CDR3 is 16 amino acids. The CDR3 DNA follows: TGTGCCAGTAATCGGGTTTGGGACAGGACCTTTCGCGAGCAGTACTTC. This gives the protein CASNRVWDRTFREQYF.

The chain combines TRBV25-1 with TRBJ2-7; TRBD1 matches at 10 bases. Germline V lookup: CDR1 MGHDK, CDR2 SYGVNS. V dropped 3 bases and J dropped 4; count of bases not matched to a gene: 6. CDR3 length equals 15 residues. CDR3 loop: CASSDPGTGEYEQYF. The DNA for the CDR3 is TGTGCCAGCAGTGACCCCGGGACAGGGGAGTACGAGCAGTACTTC.

This clone was picked up a small number of times. This chain connects TRBV15 to TRBJ2-2; tentative D call: TRBD2 (5 bases). The length of the CDR3 is 16 residues. V shed 0 bases and J shed 0 bases, with 8 bases lying between them. Germline CDR1 and CDR2: LNHNV and YYDKDF (reference sequence). The CDR3 sequence is CATSRESGTNTGELFF. CDR3 in DNA: TGTGCCACCAGCAGAGAGTCGGGGACGAACACCGGGGAGCTGTTTTTT.

This clone appeared once. J is TRBJ2-7 and V is TRBV12-3 or TRBV12-4; maybe TRBD2 (5 bases). V dropped 5 bases and J dropped 6 bases, with 8 bases sitting between them. The CDR3 runs to 11 residues. The CDR3 reads CASSRTREQYF. The CDR3 nucleotides read TGTGCCAGCAGTAGGACTCGCGAGCAGTACTTC.

This chain uses TRBV2 with TRBJ2-7, with D maybe TRBD2 (6 bases). V lost 4 bases to trimming and J lost 1 base, with 11 bases between them. CDR1 is SNHLY, CDR2 FYNNEI, per germline. The CDR3 loop spans 14 amino acids. For the CDR3, the DNA is TGTGCCAGCAGTGGATACGGGAGTTCCTACGAGCAGTACTTC. Translated, it gives CASSGYGSSYEQYF.

The chain links TRBV7-8 to TRBJ2-3; maybe TRBD2 (6 bases). V was cut by 4 bases and J by 0 bases, with 8 bases left in between. CDR3 size: 14 residues. The germline V gene encodes CDR1 SGHVS and CDR2 FQNEAQ. The CDR3 DNA is TGTGCCAGCAGCTGGGCGGGGAGCACAGATACGCAGTATTTT. As protein: CASSWAGSTDTQYF. Full variable domain (missing parts from reference TRBV7-8 and TRBJ2-3): GAGVSQSPRYKVAKRGQDVALRCDPISGHVSLFWYQQALGQGPEFLTYFQNEAQLDKSGLPSDRFFAERPEGSVSTLKIQRTQQEDSAVYLCASSWAGSTDTQYFGPGTRLTVL.

This chain joins TRBV7-9 and TRBJ2-7; weak D call: TRBD1 (6 bases). Germline CDR1 and CDR2: SEHNR and FQNEAQ (reference sequence). This CDR3 comprises 15 residues. V lost 3 bases and J lost 2, with 14 bases in between. CDR3 in DNA: TGTGCCAGCAGCTTTGGGTCCACAGGGACCTACGAGCAGTACTTC. Protein: CASSFGSTGTYEQYF.

This clone was seen repeatedly, ten times or more. The V call is TRBV29-1, the J call TRBJ2-7, with no clear D. V was clipped by 5 bases and J by 3 bases, with 8 bases between them. Germline-derived CDR1 and CDR2 are SQVTM and ANQGSEA. The CDR3 contains 11 residues. The CDR3 DNA reads as TGCAGCGTTCTATTGAGCTACGAGCAGTACTTC. Translation: CSVLLSYEQYF.

The table lists this clone with a count of one. The J gene is TRBJ1-1, the V gene TRBV4-2, with D possibly TRBD1 on 6 matching bases. The CDR3 is 15 residues long. Trimming cost V 0 bases and J 4 bases, with 12 bases left between them. Germline lookup yields CDR1 LGHNA and CDR2 YNFKEQ. The CDR3 protein is CASSQDWGRITEAFF. The DNA of the CDR3 is TGTGCCAGCAGCCAAGATTGGGGGCGAATCACTGAAGCTTTCTTT.

The genes are TRBV18 and TRBJ2-6; D call uncertain. This CDR3 has 14 residues. V lost 3 bases to trimming and J lost 3 bases, with 6 bases between them. Germline V gene lookup returns CDR1 KGHSH and CDR2 LQKENI. CDR3 nucleotide sequence: TGTGCCAGCTCACCCCCGGTTGGGGCCAACGTCCTGACTTTC. Translation: CASSPPVGANVLTF. The whole variable domain, filled in from reference TRBV18 and TRBJ2-6, reads NAGVMQNPRHLVRRRGQEARLRCSPMKGHSHVYWYRQLPEEGLKFMVYLQKENIIDESGMPKERFSAEFPKEGPSILRIQQVVRGDSAAYFCASSPPVGANVLTFGAGSRLTVL.

The chain uses TRBV7-9 and TRBJ2-7; 9 nucleotides align to TRBD1. Losses at the gene ends were 4 bases for V and 3 bases for J; bases not matched to a gene: 1. The CDR3 spans 13 residues. Germline V gene data show CDR1 as SEHNR and CDR2 as FQNEAQ (reference sequence). The CDR3 sequence: CASSWTGVYEQYF. CDR3 nucleotide sequence: TGTGCCAGCAGCTGGACAGGGGTCTACGAGCAGTACTTC.